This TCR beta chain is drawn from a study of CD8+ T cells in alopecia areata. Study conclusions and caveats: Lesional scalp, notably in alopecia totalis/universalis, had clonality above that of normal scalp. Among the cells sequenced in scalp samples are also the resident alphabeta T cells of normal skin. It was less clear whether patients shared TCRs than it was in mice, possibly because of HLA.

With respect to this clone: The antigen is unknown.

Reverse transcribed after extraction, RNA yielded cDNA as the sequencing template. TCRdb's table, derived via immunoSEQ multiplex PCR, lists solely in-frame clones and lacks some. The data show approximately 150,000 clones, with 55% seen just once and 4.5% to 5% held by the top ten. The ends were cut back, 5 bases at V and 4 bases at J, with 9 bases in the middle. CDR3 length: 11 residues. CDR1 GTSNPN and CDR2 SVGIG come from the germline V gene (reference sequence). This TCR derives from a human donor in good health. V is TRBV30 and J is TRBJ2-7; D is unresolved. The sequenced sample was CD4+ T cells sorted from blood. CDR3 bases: TGTGCCTGGTCCCGTCGGTACGAGCAGTACTTC. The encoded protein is CAWSRRYEQYF.